One sample yielded the 10 T cell receptor beta chains listed below, sequenced in a study of graft-versus-host responses after intestinal transplantation. Assay: immunoSEQ multiplex PCR; the TCRdb copy retains only in-frame clones and omits some. The table has about 64,000 clones, roughly 89% seen once. The material was bone marrow, obtained 734 days after intestinal transplantation. Every receptor here comes from a human patient who received an intestinal transplant, so some T cells may come from the graft donor.

This clone was counted between two and nine times. The rearrangement links TRBV4-2 to TRBJ2-7; 8 bases map to TRBD1. This CDR3 contains 15 residues. After removal of 0 bases from V and 0 bases from J, the junction contained 1 base not matched to a gene. Germline V gene data show CDR1 as LGHNA and CDR2 as YNFKEQ. The CDR3 DNA sequence: TGTGCCAGCAGCCAAGATCAGGGGGCCTCCTACGAGCAGTACTTC. This sequence encodes CASSQDQGASYEQYF.

The gene calls are TRBV28 and TRBJ1-3; no clear D. Trimming removed 1 base from V and 0 bases from J, with 4 bases in between. CDR3 length: 14 amino acids. The germline gives CDR1 MDHEN, CDR2 SYDVKM. The CDR3 protein is CASSLSNSGNTIYF. The CDR3 nucleotides are TGTGCCAGCAGTTTATCAAACTCTGGAAACACCATATATTTT. Looking up the rest from reference TRBV28 and TRBJ1-3 gives the full variable domain: DVKVTQSSRYLVKRTGEKVFLECVQDMDHENMFWYRQDPGLGLRLIYFSYDVKMKEKGDIPEGYSVSREKKERFSLILESASTNQTSMYLCASSLSNSGNTIYFGEGSWLTVV.

The V gene is TRBV5-4, the J gene TRBJ1-5, with TRBD1 matching 7 bases. CDR1 and CDR2 from the germline V gene are SGHNT and YYREEE (reference sequence). This CDR3 is built from 13 residues. V shed 4 bases and J 7 bases; nucleotides not matched to a gene: 5. The CDR3 nucleotides are TGTGCCAGCAGCCCCGGAGGGGGCCAGCCCCAGCATTTT. Its translation: CASSPGGGQPQHF.

The chain has TRBV6-5 and TRBJ2-2, with TRBD2 matching over 7 bases. J gave up 8 bases and V 2 bases, and 11 bases lay outside the gene matches. The CDR3 loop spans 16 amino acids. Germline V gene lookup returns CDR1 MNHEY and CDR2 SVGAGI. In nucleotides, the CDR3 is TGTGCCAGCAGTTACGGAGGACTAGGAAACCTTGGGGAGCTGTTTTTT. Protein: CASSYGGLGNLGELFF.

J is TRBJ2-2 and V is TRBV4-1; D unresolved. Per germline, CDR1 MGHRA and CDR2 YSYEKL. The CDR3 has 14 amino acids. With 3 bases removed from V and 4 bases from J, the gap between germline ends came to 9 bases. The CDR3 DNA sequence: TGCGCCAGCAGCCAGGACCCAGGCACCGGGGAGCTGTTTTTT. The encoded protein is CASSQDPGTGELFF.

This rearrangement joins TRBV5-1 to TRBJ1-1, with a weak D call TRBD1 (6 bases). Deletions cut 2 bases from V and 1 base from J, with 9 bases between. This CDR3 has 14 amino acids. Germline V CDR1 and CDR2: SGHRS, YFSETQ. Here the CDR3 reads CASSLMDRNTEAFF. The CDR3 coding sequence is TGCGCCAGCAGCTTAATGGACAGGAACACTGAAGCTTTCTTT. Full variable domain (outside the CDR3, taken from reference TRBV5-1 and TRBJ1-1): KAGVTQTPRYLIKTRGQQVTLSCSPISGHRSVSWYQQTPGQGLQFLFEYFSETQRNKGNFPGRFSGRQFSNSRSEMNVSTLELGDSALYLCASSLMDRNTEAFFGQGTRLTVV.

V and J are TRBV27 and TRBJ2-7; D is ambiguous. Germline V CDR1 and CDR2: MNHEY, SMNVEV (reference sequence). Trimming pared 0 bases from V and 3 bases from J, leaving 15 bases between. The CDR3 is 16 residues long. CDR3 residues: CASSLSLSLQFYEQYF. In nucleotides, the CDR3 is TGTGCCAGCAGTTTATCGTTGTCCTTGCAGTTCTACGAGCAGTACTTC.

V and J are TRBV5-1 and TRBJ2-7, with D possibly called TRBD1 or TRBD2 (6 bases each). V dropped 5 bases and J dropped 3 bases, with 12 bases sitting between them. Germline V gives CDR1 SGHRS, CDR2 YFSETQ. This CDR3 comprises 13 residues. CDR3 bases: TGCGCCAGCAGAAGGGGGGAGAGCTACGAGCAGTACTTC. Translating it yields CASRRGESYEQYF.

This chain uses TRBV29-1 with TRBJ2-7; 14 bases agree with TRBD2. CDR1 is SQVTM, CDR2 ANQGSEA, per germline. The CDR3 is 16 residues long. After removal of 4 bases from V and 3 bases from J, the junction contained 8 bases not matched to a gene. The CDR3 coding sequence is TGCAGCGTTGGTAGAGACGGGACTAGCGGGGGCTACGAGCAGTACTTC. Translation gives CSVGRDGTSGGYEQYF.

The chain joins TRBV19 to TRBJ2-3, with D perhaps matching TRBD1 or TRBD2 (5 bases each). Deletions cut 3 bases from V and 1 base from J, with 8 bases between. This CDR3 spans 14 amino acids. CDR1 and CDR2 from the germline V gene are LNHDA and SQIVND (reference sequence). CDR3 sequence reads: CASSMGEGTDTQYF. CDR3 nucleotides: TGTGCCAGTAGTATGGGGGAAGGCACAGATACGCAGTATTTT.